These 21 T cell receptor beta chains share one sample of origin, sequenced in a study of blood T cell repertoires in COVID-19. The repertoire was sequenced with immunoSEQ multiplex PCR; TCRdb's copy has only in-frame clones and lacks some. The data contain nearly 350,000 clones, under 95% of them singletons. Material: peripheral blood. Every receptor here comes from a young woman who had recovered from COVID-19.

This rearrangement joins TRBV7-2 to TRBJ2-7; 12 bases agree with TRBD2. Germline CDR1 reads SGHTA; CDR2 reads FQGNSA. CDR3 size: 15 residues. V lost 5 bases to trimming and J lost 3 bases; unmatched junction nucleotides: 5. The CDR3, as DNA: TGTGCCAGCAGCATCGGACTAGCGGGATTCTACGAGCAGTACGTC. It encodes CASSIGLAGFYEQYV.

This clone was observed a handful of times. The rearrangement joins TRBV29-1 to TRBJ1-2, with 7 bases that match TRBD1. V lost 5 bases and J lost 4; bases outside the gene matches: 4. Germline CDR1 reads SQVTM; CDR2 reads ANQGSEA. The CDR3 is 12 amino acids. In nucleotides, the CDR3 is TGCAGCGTTCCGACAGGGCCCTATGGCTACACCTTC. It codes for CSVPTGPYGYTF.

This clone appeared a single time. The gene calls are TRBV5-1 and TRBJ2-7, with 11 bases that match TRBD1. V shed 3 bases and J 3 bases; nucleotides not matched to a gene: 5. The CDR3 consists of 15 residues. Per the germline V gene, CDR1 is SGHRS and CDR2 is YFSETQ. In DNA, the CDR3 is TGCGCCAGCAGCTGGGGGACAGGGGGAGGCTACGAGCAGTACGTC. This gives the protein CASSWGTGGGYEQYV.

The V gene is TRBV3-1 (or the pseudogene TRBV3-2), the J gene TRBJ2-7; weak D call: TRBD1 (6 bases). The CDR3 is 14 residues long. Germline CDR1 LGHDT, CDR2 YNNKEL (reference sequence). V was pared by 7 bases and J by 2 bases, with 15 bases between. DNA of the CDR3: TGTGCCAGCATTTGGGGGCGGACCACCTACGAGCAGTACGTC. Translated: CASIWGRTTYEQYV.

This chain links TRBV5-1 with TRBJ1-1, with D tentatively TRBD1 (6 bases). Germline values: CDR1 SGHRS, CDR2 YFSETQ. Trimming shortened V by 3 bases and J by 3 bases, and 9 bases separated the two germline ends. CDR3 length equals 13 residues. The CDR3 region is CASSSGVDTEAFF. The CDR3 nucleotides read TGCGCCAGCAGCTCAGGGGTGGACACTGAAGCTTTCTTT.

The rearrangement uses TRBV4-1 and TRBJ1-1; 9 bases are a match to TRBD1. The length of the CDR3 is 15 residues. Germline CDR1 and CDR2: MGHRA and YSYEKL. V lost 3 bases to trimming and J lost 7 bases; unmatched junction nucleotides: 9. In nucleotides, the CDR3 is TGCGCCAGCAGCCACACACAGGGGGCGTACGGTGAAGCTTTCTTT. The encoded protein is CASSHTQGAYGEAFF.

The chain carries TRBV30 and TRBJ1-5, with a possible D match to TRBD1 (5 bases). With 0 bases removed from V and 5 bases from J, the gap between germline ends came to 14 bases. In germline, CDR1 is GTSNPN, CDR2 SVGIG (reference sequence). CDR3 length equals 15 residues. CDR3 DNA: TGTGCCTGGAGTGTCATTGTAGGGGTGGATCAGCCCCAGCATTTT. This sequence encodes CAWSVIVGVDQPQHF.

This clone was picked up one time. The V and J genes are TRBV29-1 and TRBJ1-1; D is uncertain. Germline values: CDR1 SQVTM, CDR2 ANQGSEA. Trimming removed 2 bases at V and 1 base at J, with 8 bases between. The CDR3 extends over 13 amino acids. CDR3 sequence reads: CSVERSPNTEAFF. The CDR3, as DNA: TGCAGCGTTGAAAGGAGTCCGAACACTGAAGCTTTCTTT. The variable domain in full, with the rest retrieved from reference TRBV29-1 and TRBJ1-1, is SAVISQKPSRDICQRGTSLTIQCQVDSQVTMMFWYRQQPGQSLTLIATANQGSEATYESGFVIDKFPISRPNLTFSTLTVSNMSPEDSSIYLCSVERSPNTEAFFGQGTRLTVV.

The CDR3 DNA reads as TGTGCCAGCAGCTTAGCTAGCGGGAAGCAGTACGTC. Its protein is CASSLASGKQYV. The chain employs TRBV7-8 and TRBJ2-7; 8 bases match TRBD2. Unmatched junction bases numbered 0, after V lost 0 bases and J lost 8 bases. Germline V gene lookup returns CDR1 SGHVS and CDR2 FQNEAQ. There are 12 residues in the CDR3.

The chain combines TRBV14 with TRBJ2-3; 9 positions match TRBD1. The ends lost 2 bases at V and 3 bases at J; junction bases unmatched: 6. The CDR3 covers 16 residues. Germline loops: CDR1 SGHDN, CDR2 FVKESK. Here the CDR3 reads CASSQFGQGLTDTQYF. The DNA of the CDR3 is TGTGCCAGCAGCCAATTCGGACAGGGGTTAACAGATACGCAGTATTTT.

The genes are TRBV25-1 and TRBJ2-4; a weak D match, TRBD1 (6 bases). Germline assignment: CDR1 MGHDK and CDR2 SYGVNS. The CDR3 covers 15 residues. The V end lost 5 bases, the J end lost 6 bases, and 17 bases lay between the germline ends. The DNA of the CDR3 is TGTGCCAGCAGTCCCTTCCAGGGGTTGCGAAACATTCAGTACTTC. Translation gives CASSPFQGLRNIQYF.

The chain recombines TRBV4-2 with TRBJ2-1; no clear D. V gave up 1 base and J gave up 9 bases, with 16 bases separating them. Germline V gives CDR1 LGHNA, CDR2 YNFKEQ. CDR3 length: 15 amino acids. The CDR3 DNA is TGTGCCAGCAGCCAAGCTCAGCTAGATGGTGGTGAGCAGTTCTTC. Amino acid sequence: CASSQAQLDGGEQFF.

The chain links TRBV6-5 to TRBJ2-4; 7 nucleotides agree with TRBD1. The CDR3 sequence is 14 residues long. Germline assignment: CDR1 MNHEY and CDR2 SVGAGI. The J segment lost 9 bases and the V segment lost 2 bases, leaving 7 bases of the junction unmatched. CDR3 DNA: TGTGCCAGCAGTTACGCGGACTCAGGGGGCATTCAGTACTTC. As protein: CASSYADSGGIQYF.

The chain couples TRBV21-1 to TRBJ2-7; the D segment call TRBD2 is taken from the table without a DNA check. TRBV21-1 is flagged as a pseudogene. The CDR3 contains 16 residues. The CDR3 here is CASPKLSGRAKGEQYV. The DNA for the CDR3 is TGTGCCAGCCCTAAACTTAGCGGGAGGGCCAAGGGCGAGCAGTACGTC.

The CDR3 reads CASSSWGTGIYGYTF. CDR3 bases: TGTGCCAGCAGCAGTTGGGGGACAGGGATCTATGGCTACACCTTC. The J gene is TRBJ1-2, the V gene TRBV6-2 or TRBV6-3; 9 bases are a match to TRBD1. The germline gives CDR1 MNHEY, CDR2 SVGEGT. The CDR3 contains 15 residues. V lost 6 bases, J lost 4 bases, and 9 bases stayed unmatched.

J is TRBJ2-5 and V is TRBV5-1, with TRBD1 as a possible D gene (6 bases). The CDR3 runs 14 residues. V was cut by 0 bases and J by 5 bases, with 11 bases left in between. The germline V gene encodes CDR1 SGHRS and CDR2 YFSETQ. The CDR3 DNA is TGCGCCAGCAGCTTGGACAGGGCATGGGAGACCCAGTACTTC. Translation: CASSLDRAWETQYF.

V gene TRBV5-1 combines with J gene TRBJ2-7, with D unresolved. The CDR3 is made up of 14 amino acids. Deletions cut 0 bases from V and 1 base from J, with 8 bases between. Germline loops: CDR1 SGHRS, CDR2 YFSETQ. The chain's CDR3 is CASSLGHGSYEQYV. Here the CDR3 DNA reads TGCGCCAGCAGCTTGGGACACGGTTCCTACGAGCAGTACGTC.

The chain links TRBV11-2 to TRBJ1-1, with TRBD1 as a possible D gene (6 bases). The CDR3 loop spans 15 amino acids. Germline V gives CDR1 SGHAT, CDR2 FQNNGV. V gave up 5 bases and J gave up 3 bases, with 16 bases separating them. The CDR3 DNA is TGTGCCAGCAGCCGTATTCAGGGGAAGTACACTGAAGCTTTCTTT. It translates to CASSRIQGKYTEAFF.

The genes are TRBV10-3 and TRBJ2-1, with 7 positions matching TRBD2. Germline V lookup: CDR1 ENHRY, CDR2 SYGVKD. The length of the CDR3 is 13 residues. The V segment lost 1 base and the J segment 8 bases; nucleotides outside the gene matches: 2. Written as DNA, the CDR3 is TGTGCCATCAGTGAGTTCCTAGCGGATGAGCAGTTCTTC. Translation gives CAISEFLADEQFF.

This clone has a single count. The J gene is TRBJ2-7, the V gene TRBV11-3; D possibly corresponds to TRBD2 (5 bases). CDR3 size: 18 residues. Per germline, CDR1 SGHNT and CDR2 YENEEA. V dropped 0 bases and J dropped 6 bases, with 24 bases sitting between them. The CDR3 DNA is TGTGCCAGCAGCTTAGATGTTGGTGGCGGGTGCCACCGTCCCGAGCAGTACGTC. It codes for CASSLDVGGGCHRPEQYV.

The chain carries TRBV18 and TRBJ1-4, with 7 nucleotides matching TRBD1. V gave up 3 bases and J gave up 0 bases; unmatched junction bases: 7. This CDR3 contains 17 residues. Germline CDR1 is KGHSH and CDR2 is LQKENI. The CDR3 spells CASSPGQKFTTNEKLFF. The CDR3, as DNA: TGTGCCAGCTCACCGGGACAGAAATTTACAACTAATGAAAAACTGTTTTTT.